Listed below are T cell receptor beta chains from one sample, sequenced in a study of blood T cell repertoires in COVID-19. Repertoires were generated with immunoSEQ multiplex PCR, while TCRdb's copy carries only in-frame clones and drops some. This table has approximately 70,000 clones, 79% appearing once. The sequencing input was peripheral blood. The receptors derive from an elderly woman with active or convalescent COVID-19. Both conserved end residues are part of each CDR3. Each record gives: V gene, clone size, D gene, J gene, CDR3 DNA, CDR3 protein. The D gene is left open where the match is weak. A row's size may be missing; if present it is once, few, many or a size class.

>TRBV3-1/TRBV3-2|NA|NA|TRBJ1-1
TGTGCCAGCAGCCAATACGGTGAGAACACTGAAGCTTTCTTT
CASSQYGENTEAFF
>TRBV5-3|NA|NA|TRBJ1-4
TGTGCCAGAAGCTTGGCCTTCAAACTGGAAAAACTGTTTTTT
CARSLAFKLEKLFF
>TRBV11-3|NA|NA|TRBJ2-3
TGTGCCAGCAGCTCCCGACTGGCTGATACGCAGTATTTT
CASSSRLADTQYF
>TRBV4-1|NA|NA|TRBJ2-2
TGCGCCAGCAGCCAAGAATATGGCAGGGTAACGGCGAACACCGGGGAGCTGTTTTTT
CASSQEYGRVTANTGELFF
>TRBV6-2/TRBV6-3|NA|TRBD2|TRBJ2-3
TGTGCCAGCAGTTACCGGGGGGATAGCACAGATACGCAGTATTTT
CASSYRGDSTDTQYF
>TRBV4-1|NA|NA|TRBJ1-2
TGCGCCAGCAGCCAAGAGGGGGCAAGGTATGGCTACACCTTC
CASSQEGARYGYTF
>TRBV19|NA|NA|TRBJ2-7
TGTGCCAGTAGTAAGTCGGGCTCCTACGAGCAGTACTTC
CASSKSGSYEQYF
>TRBV27|NA|NA|TRBJ2-7
TGTGCCAGCAGTTTATCTAGAACCTACGAGCAGTACTTC
CASSLSRTYEQYF
>TRBV9|NA|TRBD1|TRBJ1-6
TGTGCCAGCAGCGTAGCTGCGGACAGGGGGAATTCACCCCTCCACTTT
CASSVAADRGNSPLHF
>TRBV15|NA|NA|TRBJ2-7
TGTGCCACCAGCAGAGAACCGGAGTACGAGCAGTACTTC
CATSREPEYEQYF
>TRBV9|NA|NA|TRBJ2-1
TGTGCCAGCAGCGTGAACTATGAGCAGTTCTTC
CASSVNYEQFF
>TRBV6-1|NA|NA|TRBJ2-7
TGTGCCAGCAGTGAGAGTGGGGCAACTTTCTACGAGCAGTACTTC
CASSESGATFYEQYF
>TRBV7-2|once|TRBD2|TRBJ2-1
TGTGCCAGCAGCCAGACTAGCGGGAACAACAATGAGCAGTTCTTC
CASSQTSGNNNEQFF
>TRBV6-5|NA|TRBD2|TRBJ2-7
TGTGCCAGCAGGGTAGCGGGGCCGTCCTACGAGCAGTACTTC
CASRVAGPSYEQYF
>TRBV19|NA|NA|TRBJ1-2
TGTGCCAGTACGACCGGGGCGGGATGGTATGGCTACACCTTC
CASTTGAGWYGYTF
>TRBV9|NA|NA|TRBJ2-7
TGTGCCAGCAGCGGAGACTTCCTCTCCTACGAGCAGTACTTC
CASSGDFLSYEQYF
>TRBV21-1|NA|NA|TRBJ1-6
TGTGCCAGCAGCAAAGGAGACAGGGGATTGGGGTCACCCCTCCACTTT
CASSKGDRGLGSPLHF
>TRBV7-2|NA|NA|TRBJ2-7
TGTGCCAGCAGCTCTGTTCCAGGCCACGAGCAGTACTTC
CASSSVPGHEQYF
>TRBV21-1|NA|NA|TRBJ2-3
TGTGCCAGCAGCAAAGACCCTAGCATTAGTGCAGATACGCAGTATTTT
CASSKDPSISADTQYF
>TRBV5-1|NA|NA|TRBJ1-2
TGCGCCAGCAGCAATCCGGGAGATGCCTATGGCTACACCTTC
CASSNPGDAYGYTF
>TRBV4-1|NA|TRBD1|TRBJ2-1
TGCGCCAGCAGCCAAACCCCGGGGGGGACAGGGGTACGACCGGGGCAGTTCTTC
CASSQTPGGTGVRPGQFF
>TRBV27|NA|NA|TRBJ2-5
TGTGCCAGCAAAAAGAAGCTTCAAGAGACCCAGTACTTC
CASKKKLQETQYF
>TRBV12-3/TRBV12-4|NA|NA|TRBJ1-5
TGTGCCAGCAGTTTCGGCGGGAATCAGCCCCAGCATTTT
CASSFGGNQPQHF
>TRBV27|NA|TRBD1|TRBJ1-1
TGTGCCAGCAGTCTAAACAGGGGTCGGGCTTTCTTT
CASSLNRGRAFF
>TRBV19|NA|NA|TRBJ1-5
TGTGCCAGTAGCATCAAGGCAGGGTTGAGCAATCAGCCCCAGCATTTT
CASSIKAGLSNQPQHF
>TRBV28|NA|NA|TRBJ1-3
TGTGCCAGCAGTCCCCACGGGGGCTCTGGAAACACCATATATTTT
CASSPHGGSGNTIYF
>TRBV28|NA|NA|TRBJ1-5
TGTGCCAGCAGTTTATCCCCGACAGCACAATATCAGCCCCAGCATTTT
CASSLSPTAQYQPQHF
>TRBV19|NA|NA|TRBJ2-7
TGTGCCAGTAGTATTGACAGGTCTGGTGAGCAGTACTTC
CASSIDRSGEQYF
>TRBV7-8|NA|NA|TRBJ1-5
TGTGCCAGCAGCTTATTACAGATCAATCAGCCCCAGCATTTT
CASSLLQINQPQHF
>TRBV9|NA|TRBD1|TRBJ2-2
TGTGCCAGCAGCGTAACAGGGGGGAGCGGGGAGCTGTTTTTT
CASSVTGGSGELFF
>TRBV14|NA|TRBD2|TRBJ2-2
TGTGCCAGCAGCCCCCGGACTAGCGGGATTGGGAACACCGGGGAGCTGTTTTTT
CASSPRTSGIGNTGELFF